This TCR beta chain was retrieved from a study of metastatic and nonmetastatic thyroid tumors. Study information: Repertoire data that came from the blood and tumor or nodule tissue of malignant and benign thyroid patients were compared.

The germline CDR1 and CDR2 sequences are SGHAT and FQNNGV. The CDR3 runs to 14 residues. V was pared by 1 base and J by 1 base, with 4 bases between. Per the study methods: The study took CDR3 differences across clinicopathological groups and made a distant-metastasis classifier for papillary thyroid cancer from them. TCRdb redid the clone calls on the PCR reads using MiXCR. The V and J calls follow TCRdb's processing rather than the paper's. The sample contains about 12,000 clones, around 25% of which appear only once. All patients were treatment-naive before thyroid surgery. For this clone: The antigen remains unidentified.

Overall study results and limits: In blood and tumor, TCR beta diversity was reportedly significantly higher in malignant thyroid tumors than in benign nodules.

The sequenced sample consisted of blood. This TCR derives from a male donor with papillary thyroid cancer or a benign thyroid nodule (not recorded which). Some clones in this sample may be carry-over from other donors' samples. The V call is TRBV11-2, the J call TRBJ2-2; D not certain. Written as DNA, the CDR3 is TGTGCCAGCAGCTTAGCCGTGAACACCGGGGAGCTGTTTTTT. Its translation is CASSLAVNTGELFF.